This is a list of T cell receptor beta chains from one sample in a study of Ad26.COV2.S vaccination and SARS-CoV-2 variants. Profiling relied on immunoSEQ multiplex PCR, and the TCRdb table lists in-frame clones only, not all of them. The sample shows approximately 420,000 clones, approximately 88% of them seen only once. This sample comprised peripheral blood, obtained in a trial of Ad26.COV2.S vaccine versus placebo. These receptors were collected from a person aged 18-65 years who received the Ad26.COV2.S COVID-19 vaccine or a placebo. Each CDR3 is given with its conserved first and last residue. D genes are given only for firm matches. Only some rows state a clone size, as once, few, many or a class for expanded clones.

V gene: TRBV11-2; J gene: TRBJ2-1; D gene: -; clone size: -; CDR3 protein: CASSLVPYGTDEQFF; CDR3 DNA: TGTGCCAGCAGCTTAGTCCCTTACGGGACGGATGAGCAGTTCTTC
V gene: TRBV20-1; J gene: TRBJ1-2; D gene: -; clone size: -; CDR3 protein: CSASLRSYGYTF; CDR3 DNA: TGCAGTGCTAGTCTCAGGAGCTATGGCTACACCTTC
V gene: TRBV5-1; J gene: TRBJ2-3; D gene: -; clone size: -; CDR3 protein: CASSSYTDTQYF; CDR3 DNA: TGCGCCAGCAGCTCTTACACAGATACGCAGTATTTT
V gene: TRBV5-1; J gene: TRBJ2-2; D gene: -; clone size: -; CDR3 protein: CASSLDGQPGTGELFF; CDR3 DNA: TGCGCCAGCAGCTTGGACGGACAGCCAGGGACCGGGGAGCTGTTTTTT
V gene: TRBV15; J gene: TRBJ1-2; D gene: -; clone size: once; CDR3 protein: CATSRGVQEEGYTF; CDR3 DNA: TGTGCCACCAGCAGAGGGGTACAGGAGGAAGGCTACACCTTC
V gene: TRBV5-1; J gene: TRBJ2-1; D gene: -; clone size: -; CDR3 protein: CASSPREFLYNEQFF; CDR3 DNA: TGCGCCAGCAGCCCCCGAGAGTTCCTTTACAATGAGCAGTTCTTC
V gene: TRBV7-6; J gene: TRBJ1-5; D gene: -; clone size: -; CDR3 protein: CASSYGPTGDLTSNQPQHF; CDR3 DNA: TGTGCCAGCAGTTATGGCCCAACAGGCGATCTAACTAGCAATCAGCCCCAGCATTTT
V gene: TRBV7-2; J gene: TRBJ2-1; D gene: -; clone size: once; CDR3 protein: CASSLDRTYNEQFF; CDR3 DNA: TGTGCCAGCAGCTTAGACAGAACCTACAATGAGCAGTTCTTC
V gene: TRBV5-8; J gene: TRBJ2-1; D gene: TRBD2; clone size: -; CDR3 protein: CASSPWTSGGPPAEQFF; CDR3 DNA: TGTGCCAGCAGCCCATGGACTAGCGGGGGTCCCCCCGCCGAGCAGTTCTTC
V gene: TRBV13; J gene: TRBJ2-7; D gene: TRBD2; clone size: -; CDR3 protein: CASSREGAGAAYEQYF; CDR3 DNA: TGTGCCAGCAGCCGCGAGGGAGCGGGGGCCGCCTACGAGCAGTACTTC
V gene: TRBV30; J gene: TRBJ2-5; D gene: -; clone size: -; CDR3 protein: CAWSVGGAPETQYF; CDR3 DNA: TGTGCCTGGAGTGTAGGGGGGGCCCCCGAGACCCAGTACTTC
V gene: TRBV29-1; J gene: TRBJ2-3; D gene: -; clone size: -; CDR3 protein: CSVEVTGTDTQYF; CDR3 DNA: TGCAGCGTTGAAGTTACAGGCACAGATACGCAGTATTTT
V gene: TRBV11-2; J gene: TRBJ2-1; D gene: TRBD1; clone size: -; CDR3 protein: CASSLEGQGYNEQFF; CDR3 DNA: TGTGCCAGCAGCTTAGAGGGACAGGGCTACAATGAGCAGTTCTTC
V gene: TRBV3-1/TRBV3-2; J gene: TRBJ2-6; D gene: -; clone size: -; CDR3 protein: CASSQMGGANVLTF; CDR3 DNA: TGTGCCAGCAGCCAGATGGGCGGGGCCAACGTCCTGACTTTC
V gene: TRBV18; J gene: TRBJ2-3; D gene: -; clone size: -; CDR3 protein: CASSPIPGGSTDTQYF; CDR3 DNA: TGTGCCAGCTCACCAATACCAGGGGGGAGCACGGATACGCAGTATTTT
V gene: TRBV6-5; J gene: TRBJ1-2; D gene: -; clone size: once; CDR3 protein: CASSYSKAGGGYGYTF; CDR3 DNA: TGTGCCAGCAGTTACTCGAAGGCAGGAGGAGGCTATGGCTACACCTTC
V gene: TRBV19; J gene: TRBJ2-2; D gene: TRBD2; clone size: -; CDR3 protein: CASSIGLAGDLMNTGELFF; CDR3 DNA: TGTGCCAGTAGTATAGGTCTAGCGGGGGACCTTATGAACACCGGGGAGCTGTTTTTT
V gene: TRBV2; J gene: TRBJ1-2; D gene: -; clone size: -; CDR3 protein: CASRSTWGYTF; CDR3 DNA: TGTGCCAGCAGATCCACCTGGGGCTACACCTTC
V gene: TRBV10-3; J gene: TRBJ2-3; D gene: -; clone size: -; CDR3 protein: CAISEGPTDTQYF; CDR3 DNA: TGTGCCATCAGTGAAGGACCCACAGATACGCAGTATTTT
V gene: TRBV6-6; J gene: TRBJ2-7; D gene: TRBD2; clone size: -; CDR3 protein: CASKALAGGHEQYF; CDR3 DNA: TGTGCCAGCAAGGCCCTAGCGGGGGGCCACGAGCAGTACTTC
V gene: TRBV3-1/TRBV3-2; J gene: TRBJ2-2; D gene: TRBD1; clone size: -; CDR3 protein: CASSQEDRGNTGELFF; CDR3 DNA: TGTGCCAGCAGCCAAGAGGACAGGGGAAACACCGGGGAGCTGTTTTTT
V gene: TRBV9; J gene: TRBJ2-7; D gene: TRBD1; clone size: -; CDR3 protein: CASSVEGTASYEQYF; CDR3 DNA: TGTGCCAGCAGCGTAGAGGGGACAGCCTCCTACGAGCAGTACTTC
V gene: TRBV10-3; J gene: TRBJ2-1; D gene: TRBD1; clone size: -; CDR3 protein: CAIRGTGEYNEQFF; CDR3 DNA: TGTGCCATCAGGGGGACAGGGGAATACAATGAGCAGTTCTTC
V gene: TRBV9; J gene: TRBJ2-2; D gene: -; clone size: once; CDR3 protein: CASNRNGELFF; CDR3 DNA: TGTGCCAGCAACCGAAACGGGGAGCTGTTTTTT
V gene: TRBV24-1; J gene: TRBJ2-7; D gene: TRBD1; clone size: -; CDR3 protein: CATSETTGGGYEQYF; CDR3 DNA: TGTGCCACCAGTGAGACGACAGGGGGAGGCTACGAGCAGTACTTC
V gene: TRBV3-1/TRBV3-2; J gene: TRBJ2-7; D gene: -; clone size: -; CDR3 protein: CASSARLPGEQYF; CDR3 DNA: TGTGCCAGCAGTGCAAGATTACCGGGCGAGCAGTACTTC
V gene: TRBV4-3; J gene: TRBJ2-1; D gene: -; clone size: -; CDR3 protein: CASSQVGGPYNEQFF; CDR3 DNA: TGCGCCAGCAGCCAAGTAGGGGGTCCCTACAATGAGCAGTTCTTC
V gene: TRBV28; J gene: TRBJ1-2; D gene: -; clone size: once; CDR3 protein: CASSLIRGSYGYTF; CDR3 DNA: TGTGCCAGCAGTTTGATTCGGGGATCCTATGGCTACACCTTC
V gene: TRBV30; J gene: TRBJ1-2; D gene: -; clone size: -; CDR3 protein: CAWKRGGGGYTF; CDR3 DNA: TGTGCCTGGAAAAGGGGAGGAGGTGGCTACACCTTC
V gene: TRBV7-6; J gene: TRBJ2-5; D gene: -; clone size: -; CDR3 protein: CASSFSGYRETQYF; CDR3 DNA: TGTGCCAGCAGCTTCTCAGGGTATCGAGAGACCCAGTACTTC
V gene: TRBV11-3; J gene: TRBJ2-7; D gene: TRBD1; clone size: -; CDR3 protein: CASSDRQGYEQYF; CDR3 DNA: TGTGCCAGCAGCGACCGACAGGGTTACGAGCAGTACTTC
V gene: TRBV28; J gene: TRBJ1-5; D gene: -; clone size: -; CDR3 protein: CASSGLGGDNQPQHF; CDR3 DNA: TGTGCCAGCAGTGGTTTGGGGGGGGACAATCAGCCCCAGCATTTT
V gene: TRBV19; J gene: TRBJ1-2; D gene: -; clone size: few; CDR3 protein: CASSISTTYGYTF; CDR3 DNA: TGTGCCAGTAGTATATCCACAACATATGGCTACACCTTC
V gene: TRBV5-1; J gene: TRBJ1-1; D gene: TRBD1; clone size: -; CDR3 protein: CASSYRGSSTEAFF; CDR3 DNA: TGCGCCAGCAGCTACAGGGGGTCGAGTACTGAAGCTTTCTTT
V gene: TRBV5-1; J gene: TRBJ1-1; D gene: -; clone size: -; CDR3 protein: CASSLEGSTEAFF; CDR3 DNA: TGCGCCAGCAGCTTGGAGGGCAGCACTGAAGCTTTCTTT
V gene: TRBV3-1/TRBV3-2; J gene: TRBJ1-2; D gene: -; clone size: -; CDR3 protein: CASSQSGAAYGYTF; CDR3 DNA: TGTGCCAGCAGCCAATCGGGGGCAGCCTATGGCTACACCTTC
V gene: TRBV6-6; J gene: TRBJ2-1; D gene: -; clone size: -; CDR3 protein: CASRRQGPGRNEQFF; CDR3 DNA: TGTGCCAGCCGGCGTCAGGGACCAGGTCGAAATGAGCAGTTCTTC
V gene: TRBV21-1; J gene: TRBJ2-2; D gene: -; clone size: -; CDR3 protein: CASSKGRDTGELFF; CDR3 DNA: TGTGCCAGCAGCAAAGGGCGAGACACCGGGGAGCTGTTTTTT
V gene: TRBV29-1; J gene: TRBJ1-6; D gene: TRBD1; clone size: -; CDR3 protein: CSVGQGDNSPLHF; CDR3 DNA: TGCAGCGTTGGACAGGGAGATAATTCACCCCTCCACTTT
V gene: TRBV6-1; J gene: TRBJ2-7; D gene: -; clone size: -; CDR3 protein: CASSEEPGLNNEQYF; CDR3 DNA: TGTGCCAGCAGTGAAGAGCCGGGGCTCAATAACGAGCAGTACTTC
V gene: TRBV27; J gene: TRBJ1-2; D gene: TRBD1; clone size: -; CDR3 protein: CASSLHRTGVTQGYTF; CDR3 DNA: TGTGCCAGCAGTCTACACCGGACAGGGGTGACGCAGGGCTACACCTTC
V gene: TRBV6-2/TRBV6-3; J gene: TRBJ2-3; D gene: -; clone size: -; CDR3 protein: CASSYEEGPGDTQYF; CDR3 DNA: TGTGCCAGCAGTTACGAGGAGGGACCAGGAGATACGCAGTATTTT
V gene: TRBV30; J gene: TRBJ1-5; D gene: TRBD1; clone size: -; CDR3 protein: CAFRTGTNQPQHF; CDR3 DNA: TGTGCCTTCCGGACAGGCACTAATCAGCCCCAGCATTTT
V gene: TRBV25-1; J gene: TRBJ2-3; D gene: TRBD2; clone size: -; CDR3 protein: CASSDLPSGGGTDTQYF; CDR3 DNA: TGTGCCAGCAGTGACCTCCCTAGCGGGGGAGGAACAGATACGCAGTATTTT
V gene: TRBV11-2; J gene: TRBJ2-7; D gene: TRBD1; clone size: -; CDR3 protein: CASSLGTGVSEQYF; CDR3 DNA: TGTGCCAGCAGCCTCGGGACAGGGGTCAGCGAGCAGTACTTC